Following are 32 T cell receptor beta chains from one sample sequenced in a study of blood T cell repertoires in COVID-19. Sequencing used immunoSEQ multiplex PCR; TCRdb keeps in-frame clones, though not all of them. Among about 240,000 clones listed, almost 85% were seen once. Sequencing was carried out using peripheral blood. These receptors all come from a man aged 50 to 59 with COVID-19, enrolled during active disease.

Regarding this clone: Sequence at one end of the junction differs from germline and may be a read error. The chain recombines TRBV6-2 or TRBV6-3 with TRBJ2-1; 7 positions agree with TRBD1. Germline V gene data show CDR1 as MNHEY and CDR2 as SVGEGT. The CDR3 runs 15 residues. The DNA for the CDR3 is TGTGCCAGCAGCCGAGGACAGGCAGCCGTCAATGAGCGGTTCTTC. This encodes CASSRGQAAVNERFF.

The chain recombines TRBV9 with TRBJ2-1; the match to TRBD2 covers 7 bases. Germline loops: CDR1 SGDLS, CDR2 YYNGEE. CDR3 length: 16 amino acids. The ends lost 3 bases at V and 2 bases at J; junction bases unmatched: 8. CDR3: CASSAQVGGAYNEQFF. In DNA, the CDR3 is TGTGCCAGCAGCGCCCAAGTGGGGGGGGCCTACAATGAGCAGTTCTTC. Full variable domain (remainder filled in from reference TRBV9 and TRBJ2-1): DSGVTQTPKHLITATGQRVTLRCSPRSGDLSVYWYQQSLDQGLQFLIQYYNGEERAKGNILERFSAQQFPDLHSELNLSSLELGDSALYFCASSAQVGGAYNEQFFGPGTRLTVL.

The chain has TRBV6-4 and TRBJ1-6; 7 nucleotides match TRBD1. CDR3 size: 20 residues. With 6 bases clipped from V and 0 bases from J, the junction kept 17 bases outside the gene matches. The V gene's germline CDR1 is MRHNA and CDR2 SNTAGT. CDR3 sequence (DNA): TGTGCCAGCAGAATTGGCCCCACGGGACAGATTAGCTCCTATAATTCACCCCTCCACTTT. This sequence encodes CASRIGPTGQISSYNSPLHF.

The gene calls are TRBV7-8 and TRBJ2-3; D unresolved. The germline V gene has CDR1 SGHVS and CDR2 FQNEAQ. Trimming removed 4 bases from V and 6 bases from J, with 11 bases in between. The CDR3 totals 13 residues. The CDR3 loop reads CASSSVFVDTQYF. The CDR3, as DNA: TGTGCCAGCAGCTCGGTTTTTGTGGATACGCAGTATTTT.

The CDR3 spells CASSPLFRSGGAGELFF. In DNA, the CDR3 is TGTGCCAGCAGCCCGCTTTTTCGTAGCGGGGGGGCCGGGGAGCTGTTTTTT. The chain links TRBV3-1 (or the pseudogene TRBV3-2) to TRBJ2-2; 11 nucleotides agree with TRBD2. The CDR3 is made up of 17 amino acids. J lost 6 bases, V lost 4 bases, and 10 bases had no gene match. The germline V gene has CDR1 LGHDT and CDR2 YNNKEL (reference sequence).

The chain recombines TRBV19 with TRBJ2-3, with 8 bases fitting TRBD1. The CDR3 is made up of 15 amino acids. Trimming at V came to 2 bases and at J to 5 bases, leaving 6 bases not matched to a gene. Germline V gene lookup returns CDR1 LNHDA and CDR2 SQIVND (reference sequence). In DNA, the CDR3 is TGTGCCAGTAGTATAAGCAGCAGGGGGCAAGATACGCAGTATTTT. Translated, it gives CASSISSRGQDTQYF.

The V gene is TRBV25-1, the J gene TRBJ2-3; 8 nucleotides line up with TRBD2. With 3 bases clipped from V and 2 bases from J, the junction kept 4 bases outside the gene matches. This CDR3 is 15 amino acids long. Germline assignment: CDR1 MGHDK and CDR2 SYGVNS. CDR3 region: CASSELAGITDTQYF. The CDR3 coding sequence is TGTGCCAGCAGTGAGTTAGCGGGGATCACAGATACGCAGTATTTT.

CDR3 nucleotides: TGTGCCAGCAGCAAAACCCCCTCGGGAGGAAACACCATATATTTT. Its translation: CASSKTPSGGNTIYF. This rearrangement joins TRBV9 to TRBJ1-3, with D unresolved. Germline-derived CDR1 and CDR2 are SGDLS and YYNGEE. The CDR3 is 15 amino acids. V lost 4 bases, J lost 4 bases, and 15 bases lay in between.

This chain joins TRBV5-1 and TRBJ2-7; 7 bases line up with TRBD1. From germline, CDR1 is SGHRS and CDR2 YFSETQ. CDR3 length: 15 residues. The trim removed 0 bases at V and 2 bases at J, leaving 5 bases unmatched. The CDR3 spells CASSLDRDSTYEQYF. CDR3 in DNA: TGCGCCAGCAGCTTGGACCGGGACAGTACCTACGAGCAGTACTTC. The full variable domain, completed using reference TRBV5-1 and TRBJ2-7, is KAGVTQTPRYLIKTRGQQVTLSCSPISGHRSVSWYQQTPGQGLQFLFEYFSETQRNKGNFPGRFSGRQFSNSRSEMNVSTLELGDSALYLCASSLDRDSTYEQYFGPGTRLTVT.

CDR3 in amino acids: CASSLGVSNTGELFF. For the CDR3, the DNA is TGTGCCAGCAGCTTAGGTGTCTCGAACACCGGGGAGCTGTTTTTT. The chain recombines TRBV11-1 with TRBJ2-2, with unresolved D. In germline, CDR1 is SGHAT, CDR2 FQDESV (reference sequence). Trimming shortened V by 1 base and J by 0 bases, and 6 bases separated the two germline ends. This CDR3 has 15 residues.

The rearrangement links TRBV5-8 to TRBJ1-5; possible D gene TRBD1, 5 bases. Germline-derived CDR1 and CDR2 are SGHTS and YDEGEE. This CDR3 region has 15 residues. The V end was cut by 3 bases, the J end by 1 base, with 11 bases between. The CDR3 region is CASSWGRGSNQPQHF. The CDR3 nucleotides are TGTGCCAGCAGCTGGGGGAGGGGAAGCAATCAGCCCCAGCATTTT.

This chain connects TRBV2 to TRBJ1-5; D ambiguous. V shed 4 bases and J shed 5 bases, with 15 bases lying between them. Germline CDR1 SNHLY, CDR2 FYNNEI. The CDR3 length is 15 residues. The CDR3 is CASSVGTLVYQPQHF. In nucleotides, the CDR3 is TGTGCCAGCAGTGTTGGAACACTAGTATATCAGCCCCAGCATTTT. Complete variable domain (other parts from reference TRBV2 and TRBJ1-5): EPEVTQTPSHQVTQMGQEVILRCVPISNHLYFYWYRQILGQKVEFLVSFYNNEISEKSEIFDDQFSVERPDGSNFTLKIRSTKLEDSAMYFCASSVGTLVYQPQHFGDGTRLSIL.

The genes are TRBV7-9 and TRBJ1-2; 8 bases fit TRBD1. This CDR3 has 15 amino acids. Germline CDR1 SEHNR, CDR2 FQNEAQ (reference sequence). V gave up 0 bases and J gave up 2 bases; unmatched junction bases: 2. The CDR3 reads CASSLAPGGNYGYTF. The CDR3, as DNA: TGTGCCAGCAGCTTAGCGCCAGGGGGCAACTATGGCTACACCTTC. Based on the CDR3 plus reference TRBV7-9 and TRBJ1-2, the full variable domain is DTGVSQNPRHKITKRGQNVTFRCDPISEHNRLYWYRQTLGQGPEFLTYFQNEAQLEKSRLLSDRFSAERPKGSFSTLEIQRTEQGDSAMYLCASSLAPGGNYGYTFGSGTRLTVV.

DNA for the CDR3: TGTGCCAGCAGTTACTGGGTCCAGGGAGGCACTGAAGCTTTCTTT. It codes for CASSYWVQGGTEAFF. The genes are TRBV6-2 or TRBV6-3 and TRBJ1-1, with D perhaps matching TRBD1 (5 bases). The CDR3 contains 15 residues. Germline V gene lookup returns CDR1 MNHEY and CDR2 SVGEGT. Deletions cut 1 base from V and 4 bases from J, with 13 bases between.

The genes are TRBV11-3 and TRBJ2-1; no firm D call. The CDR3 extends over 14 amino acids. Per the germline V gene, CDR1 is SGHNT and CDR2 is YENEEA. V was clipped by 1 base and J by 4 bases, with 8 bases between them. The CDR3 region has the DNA TGTGCCAGCAGCTTAGGGGCAGCATACAATGAGCAGTTCTTC. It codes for CASSLGAAYNEQFF.

CDR3 residues: CASSTTGYGYTF. CDR3 DNA sequence: TGTGCCAGCAGTACAACAGGTTATGGCTACACCTTC. V and J are TRBV28 and TRBJ1-2, with TRBD1 as a possible D gene (5 bases). V was shortened by 5 bases and J by 5 bases, with 9 bases between the two germline ends. This CDR3 is 12 amino acids long. Germline loops: CDR1 MDHEN, CDR2 SYDVKM.

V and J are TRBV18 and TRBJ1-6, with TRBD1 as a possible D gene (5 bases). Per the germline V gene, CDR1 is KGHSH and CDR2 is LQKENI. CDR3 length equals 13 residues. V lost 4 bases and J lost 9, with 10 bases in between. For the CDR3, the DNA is TGTGCCAGCTCACAGGGGCCACCTTCACCCCTCCACTTT. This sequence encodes CASSQGPPSPLHF.

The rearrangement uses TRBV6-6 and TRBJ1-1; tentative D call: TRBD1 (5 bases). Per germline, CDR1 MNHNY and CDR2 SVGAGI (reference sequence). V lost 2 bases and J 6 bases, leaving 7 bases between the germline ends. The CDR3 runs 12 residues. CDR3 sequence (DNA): TGTGCCAGCAGTTACGGGGCCGCTGAAGCTTTCTTT. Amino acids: CASSYGAAEAFF.

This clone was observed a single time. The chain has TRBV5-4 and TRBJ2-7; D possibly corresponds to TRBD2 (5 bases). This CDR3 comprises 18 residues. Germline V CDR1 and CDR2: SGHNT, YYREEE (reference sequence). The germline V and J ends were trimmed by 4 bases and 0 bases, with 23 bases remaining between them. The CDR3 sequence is CASSRPSREKGISYEQYF. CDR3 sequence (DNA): TGTGCCAGCAGCCGTCCTTCGAGGGAAAAAGGCATCTCCTACGAGCAGTACTTC.

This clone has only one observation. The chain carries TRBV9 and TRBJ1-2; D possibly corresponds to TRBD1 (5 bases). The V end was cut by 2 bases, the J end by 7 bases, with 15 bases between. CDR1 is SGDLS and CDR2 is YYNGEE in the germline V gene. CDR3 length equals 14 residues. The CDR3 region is CASSVTGGQGGYTF. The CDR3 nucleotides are TGTGCCAGCAGCGTCACAGGAGGGCAGGGTGGCTACACCTTC.

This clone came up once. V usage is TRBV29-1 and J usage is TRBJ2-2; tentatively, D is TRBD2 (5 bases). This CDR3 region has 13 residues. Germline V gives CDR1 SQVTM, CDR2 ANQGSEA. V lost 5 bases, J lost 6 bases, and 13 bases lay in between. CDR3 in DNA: TGCAGCGTTCGGGAAAGCGGTGCCGGGGAGCTGTTTTTT. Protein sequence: CSVRESGAGELFF.

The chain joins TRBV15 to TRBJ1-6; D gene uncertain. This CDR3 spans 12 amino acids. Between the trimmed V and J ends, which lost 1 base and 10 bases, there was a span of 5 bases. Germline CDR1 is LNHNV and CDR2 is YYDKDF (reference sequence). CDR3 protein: CATSRGESPLHF. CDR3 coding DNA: TGTGCCACCAGCAGAGGAGAATCACCCCTCCACTTT.

This chain's CDR3 is CSASEQGALGTNEKLFF. CDR3 sequence (DNA): TGCAGTGCTAGTGAACAGGGGGCTCTGGGGACTAATGAAAAACTGTTTTTT. The genes are TRBV20-1 and TRBJ1-4; 9 bases are shared with TRBD1. The CDR3 has 17 residues. The germline V gene has CDR1 DFQATT and CDR2 SNEGSKA (reference sequence). J gave up 2 bases and V 3 bases, and 10 bases lay outside the gene matches.

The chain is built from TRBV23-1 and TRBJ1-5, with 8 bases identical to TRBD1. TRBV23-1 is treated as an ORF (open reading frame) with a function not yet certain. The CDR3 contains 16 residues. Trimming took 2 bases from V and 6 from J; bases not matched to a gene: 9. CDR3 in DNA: TGCGCCAGCAGTCAAAAAACGGACAGGGTGATTCAGCCCCAGCATTTT. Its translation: CASSQKTDRVIQPQHF.

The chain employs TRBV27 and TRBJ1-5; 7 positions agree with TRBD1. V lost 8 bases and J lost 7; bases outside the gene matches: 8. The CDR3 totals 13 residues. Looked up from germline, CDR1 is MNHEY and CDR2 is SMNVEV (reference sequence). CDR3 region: CASSGQEGQPQHF. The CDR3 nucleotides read TGTGCCAGCTCTGGACAGGAGGGACAGCCCCAGCATTTT.

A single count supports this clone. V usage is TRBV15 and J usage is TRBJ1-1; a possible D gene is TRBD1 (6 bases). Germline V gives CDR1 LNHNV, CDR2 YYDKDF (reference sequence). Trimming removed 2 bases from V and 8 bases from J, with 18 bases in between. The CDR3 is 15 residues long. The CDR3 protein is CATSRRRLTGGEAFF. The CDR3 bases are TGTGCCACCAGCAGACGACGCTTGACGGGGGGCGAAGCTTTCTTT.

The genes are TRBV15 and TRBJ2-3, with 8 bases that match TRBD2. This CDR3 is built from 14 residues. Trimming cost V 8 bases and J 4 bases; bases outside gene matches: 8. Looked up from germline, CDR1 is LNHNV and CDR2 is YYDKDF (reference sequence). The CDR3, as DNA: TGTGCCACCTCTCGGGGGGGGGCCTCAGATACGCAGTATTTT. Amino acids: CATSRGGASDTQYF.

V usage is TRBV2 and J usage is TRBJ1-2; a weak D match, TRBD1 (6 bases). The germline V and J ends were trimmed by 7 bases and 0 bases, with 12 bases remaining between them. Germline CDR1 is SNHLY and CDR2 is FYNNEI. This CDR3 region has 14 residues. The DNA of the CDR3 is TGTGCCAGCAAGGGGCAGGGGTCTAACTATGGCTACACCTTC. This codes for CASKGQGSNYGYTF.

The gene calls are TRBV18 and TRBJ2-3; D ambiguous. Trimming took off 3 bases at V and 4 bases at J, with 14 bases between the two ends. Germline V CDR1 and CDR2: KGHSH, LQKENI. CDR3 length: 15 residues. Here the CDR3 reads CASSPPSLEPDTQYF. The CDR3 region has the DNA TGTGCCAGCTCACCCCCCTCGCTTGAGCCAGATACGCAGTATTTT.

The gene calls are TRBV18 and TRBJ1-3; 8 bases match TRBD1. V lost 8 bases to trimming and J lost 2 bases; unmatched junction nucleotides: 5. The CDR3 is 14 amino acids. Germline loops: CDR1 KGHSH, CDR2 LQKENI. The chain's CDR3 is CASRKTGAGNTIYF. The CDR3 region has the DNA TGTGCCAGCCGGAAGACAGGGGCTGGAAACACCATATATTTT. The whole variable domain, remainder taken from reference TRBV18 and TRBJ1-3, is NAGVMQNPRHLVRRRGQEARLRCSPMKGHSHVYWYRQLPEEGLKFMVYLQKENIIDESGMPKERFSAEFPKEGPSILRIQQVVRGDSAAYFCASRKTGAGNTIYFGEGSWLTVV.

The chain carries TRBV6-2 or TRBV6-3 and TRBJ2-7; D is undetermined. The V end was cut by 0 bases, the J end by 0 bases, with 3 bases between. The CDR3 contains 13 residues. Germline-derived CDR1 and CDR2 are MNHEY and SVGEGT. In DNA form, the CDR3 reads TGTGCCAGCAGTTACTCCTCCTCCTACGAGCAGTACTTC. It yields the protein CASSYSSSYEQYF.

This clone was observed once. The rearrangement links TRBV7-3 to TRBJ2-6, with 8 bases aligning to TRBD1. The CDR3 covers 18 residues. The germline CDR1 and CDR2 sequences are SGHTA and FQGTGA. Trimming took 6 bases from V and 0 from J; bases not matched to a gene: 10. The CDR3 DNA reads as TGTGCCAGCAGTCGACAGACAGGGGCGAGCTCTGGGGCCAACGTCCTGACTTTC. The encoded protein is CASSRQTGASSGANVLTF.